The T cell receptor (beta chain) described here comes from a study of blood T cells in healthy people across ages. Study-wide points: Possibly confounding the expanded clonotype changes was the fact that donor CMV status was unknown.

Roughly 10 milliliters of peripheral blood were drawn from each donor. Extracted total RNA amounted to at least 5.5 micrograms for each sample. Using a J-beta primer mix together with a sample-barcoded 5' primer, a second PCR was run for roughly 7 to 11 cycles. Each CDR3 protein is one row after TCRdb ran MiXCR on the 5' RACE reads. The data show hundreds of thousands of distinct CDR3 sequences, about 30% seen once. V shed 1 base, J shed 4 bases, and the junction held 6 bases outside the gene matches. Per the germline V gene, CDR1 is SQVTM and CDR2 is ANQGSEA. This CDR3 comprises 14 residues. This clonotype was seen a handful of times. Antigen unknown.

The clonotype was recovered from a woman aged 80 or over in good health. Sequencing input: blood. The rearrangement links TRBV29-1 to TRBJ1-1, with 7 bases matching TRBD1. The CDR3: CSVEVGRQGTEAFF. The CDR3 region has the DNA TGCAGCGTTGAAGTAGGGAGACAGGGCACTGAAGCTTTCTTT.